The 10 T cell receptor beta chains reported below all come from one sample, sequenced in a study of blood T cell repertoires in COVID-19. Repertoires were generated with immunoSEQ multiplex PCR, while TCRdb's copy carries only in-frame clones and drops some. The table records about 330,000 clones, roughly 90% of them present only once. What was sequenced was peripheral blood. These receptor sequences come from a man younger than 40 with COVID-19, enrolled during active disease.

The V and J genes are TRBV12-5 and TRBJ2-3, with TRBD2 as a possible D gene (6 bases). This CDR3 is 15 amino acids long. Germline CDR1 is LGHNT and CDR2 is FRNRAP. The V end was cut by 2 bases, the J end by 3 bases, with 12 bases between. CDR3 DNA sequence: TGTGCTAGTGGTTTGTCCCCCGCGGGGACAGATACGCAGTATTTT. Encoded protein: CASGLSPAGTDTQYF. The whole variable domain, remainder taken from reference TRBV12-5 and TRBJ2-3, is DARVTQTPRHKVTEMGQEVTMRCQPILGHNTVFWYRQTMMQGLELLAYFRNRAPLDDSGMPKDRFSAEMPDATLATLKIQPSEPRDSAVYFCASGLSPAGTDTQYFGPGTRLTVL.

The chain employs TRBV6-1 and TRBJ2-5; 9 bases fit TRBD1. This CDR3 contains 15 residues. The junction had 7 bases not matched to a gene; V was cut back by 3 bases and J by 5 bases. CDR1 and CDR2 (germline): MNHNS, SASEGT. The CDR3 protein is CASSDIRTGAETQYF. CDR3 sequence (DNA): TGTGCCAGCAGTGATATCAGGACAGGGGCGGAGACCCAGTACTTC.

The chain links TRBV7-9 to TRBJ1-2; unclear D gene. CDR3 length: 14 amino acids. Germline V gene sequence: CDR1 SEHNR, CDR2 FQNEAQ (reference sequence). The V and J ends lost 5 bases and 4 bases respectively, with 14 bases between them. This CDR3 is CASSHITPLYGYTF. The CDR3 DNA reads as TGTGCCAGCAGCCACATAACACCTCTCTATGGCTACACCTTC.

The rearrangement uses TRBV19 and TRBJ2-3, with D perhaps matching TRBD2 (6 bases). CDR3 length: 14 amino acids. Germline V CDR1 and CDR2: LNHDA, SQIVND (reference sequence). Trimming removed 2 bases from V and 4 bases from J, with 10 bases in between. The CDR3 DNA is TGTGCCAGTAGTATACCCGGGGGTGCAGATACGCAGTATTTT. Translation: CASSIPGGADTQYF. Full variable domain (missing parts from reference TRBV19 and TRBJ2-3): DGGITQSPKYLFRKEGQNVTLSCEQNLNHDAMYWYRQDPGQGLRLIYYSQIVNDFQKGDIAEGYSVSREKKESFPLTVTSAQKNPTAFYLCASSIPGGADTQYFGPGTRLTVL.

The chain carries TRBV11-3 and TRBJ2-5, with D possibly being TRBD1 (5 bases). V was cut by 8 bases and J by 2 bases, with 12 bases left in between. Per germline, CDR1 SGHNT and CDR2 YENEEA. This CDR3 spans 13 amino acids. The CDR3 DNA is TGTGCCAGCTCAGGGTCGACGCAAGAGACCCAGTACTTC. Translating gives CASSGSTQETQYF. The full variable domain, rest sourced from reference TRBV11-3 and TRBJ2-5, is EAGVVQSPRYKIIEKKQPVAFWCNPISGHNTLYWYLQNLGQGPELLIRYENEEAVDDSQLPKDRFSAERLKGVDSTLKIQPAELGDSAVYLCASSGSTQETQYFGPGTRLLVL.

The chain has TRBV19 and TRBJ2-7; D may be TRBD1 (6 bases). The CDR3 has 14 amino acids. Trimming stripped 4 bases from V and 4 bases from J, with 14 bases between. CDR1 is LNHDA, CDR2 SQIVND, per germline (reference sequence). CDR3 nucleotides: TGTGCCAGTAGTACACAGGGAAGGGATTACGAGCAGTACTTC. Its protein is CASSTQGRDYEQYF.

The V gene is TRBV28, the J gene TRBJ1-5; perhaps TRBD1 as D (5 bases). V gave up 2 bases and J gave up 7 bases, with 15 bases separating them. This CDR3 comprises 15 residues. CDR1 and CDR2 (germline): MDHEN, SYDVKM. CDR3 DNA: TGTGCCAGCAGTTTAGGGGGGGAATCTGGACAGCCCCAGCATTTT. Protein product: CASSLGGESGQPQHF.

The CDR3 DNA reads as TGTGCCAGCAGTGAAGGGGGAGTTTATCCCAATGAGCAGTTCTTC. Amino acid sequence: CASSEGGVYPNEQFF. The chain links TRBV2 to TRBJ2-1, with D tentatively TRBD2 (5 bases). The CDR3 is 15 residues long. Germline V gene lookup returns CDR1 SNHLY and CDR2 FYNNEI. Trimming removed 1 base from V and 6 bases from J, with 13 bases in between.

This chain uses TRBV19 with TRBJ1-2; 7 bases are shared with TRBD1. CDR3 size: 16 residues. CDR1 LNHDA and CDR2 SQIVND come from the germline V gene (reference sequence). Trimming at V came to 1 base and at J to 3 bases, leaving 8 bases not matched to a gene. The CDR3 sequence: CASSIGDRVKDYGYTF. CDR3 nucleotides: TGTGCCAGTAGTATAGGAGACAGGGTTAAGGACTATGGCTACACCTTC.

The gene calls are TRBV3-1 (or the pseudogene TRBV3-2) and TRBJ1-1, with TRBD1 as a possible D gene (5 bases). V gave up 1 base and J gave up 10 bases, with 19 bases separating them. Germline CDR1 and CDR2: LGHDT and YNNKEL (reference sequence). There are 15 residues in the CDR3. CDR3 DNA sequence: TGTGCCAGCAGCCAAGGGACAACCAAGACAATCGGAGCTTTCTTT. It codes for CASSQGTTKTIGAFF.